This is a list of T cell receptor beta chains from one sample in a study of OX40 agonist ivuxolimab in advanced cancers. Profiled with immunoSEQ multiplex PCR; TCRdb holds only in-frame clones, not every one. The sample shows about 52,000 clones, approximately 92% of them seen only once. This sample comprised CD4+ or CD8+ T cells sorted from blood, obtained in a trial of the OX40 agonist ivuxolimab. The receptor source for this set is an adult with an advanced solid tumor such as melanoma, head and neck, liver or kidney cancer. Both conserved end residues are part of each CDR3. A D gene is named only where the DNA matches it firmly. Clone size is stated in some rows and not others, as once, few, many or a class when expanded.

J gene	clone size	D gene	V gene	CDR3 DNA	CDR3 protein
TRBJ2-7	NA	NA	TRBV27	TGTGCCAGCAGTTCGGTCGAATTTCCCTACGAGCAGTACTTC	CASSSVEFPYEQYF
TRBJ1-1	NA	NA	TRBV4-1	TGCGCCAGCAGCCAACCCAGGACGCCGGGCACTGAAGCTTTCTTT	CASSQPRTPGTEAFF
TRBJ2-7	NA	TRBD2	TRBV7-2	TGTGCCAGCAGCTCGCTAGCGGGGCCCTTCTCCTACGAGCAGTACTTC	CASSSLAGPFSYEQYF
TRBJ2-7	NA	NA	TRBV7-9	TGTGCCAGCAGCTTAGAACAGGGGAGGTACGAGCAGTACTTC	CASSLEQGRYEQYF
TRBJ2-1	once	TRBD2	TRBV25-1	TGTGCCAGCAGTGGAAGACTAGCGGCCTACAATGAGCAGTTCTTC	CASSGRLAAYNEQFF
TRBJ2-7	NA	TRBD1	TRBV29-1	TGCAGCGTTGAAACAGGGGGCTCCTACGAGCAGTACTTC	CSVETGGSYEQYF
TRBJ2-1	NA	TRBD2	TRBV27	TGTGCCAGCAGTTTAGCGGGAGGCTCCTACAATGAGCAGTTCTTC	CASSLAGGSYNEQFF
TRBJ1-2	NA	NA	TRBV29-1	TGCAGCGTTGAAGATCAAGAATATGGCTACACCTTC	CSVEDQEYGYTF
TRBJ2-7	NA	NA	TRBV28	TGTGCCAGCAGGATCTCCAGCTCGGGCTACGAGCAGTACTTC	CASRISSSGYEQYF
TRBJ2-5	NA	TRBD2	TRBV9	TGTGCCAGCAGCGTAGCGGGAGGCTCGATAGAGACCCAGTACTTC	CASSVAGGSIETQYF
TRBJ1-1	hyperexpanded	NA	TRBV6-5	TGTGCCAGCAGTTACAGGGAGGGGGAAACTGAAGCTTTCTTT	CASSYREGETEAFF
TRBJ2-3	once	NA	TRBV9	TGTGCCAGCAGCGTAAACGGCGTCTCTAGCACAGATACGCAGTATTTT	CASSVNGVSSTDTQYF
TRBJ2-1	NA	TRBD2	TRBV29-1	TGCAGCGTTGAAGACGGGAGGGCGGTAGTTTCCTACAATGAGCAGTTCTTC	CSVEDGRAVVSYNEQFF
TRBJ2-4	NA	TRBD1	TRBV11-1	TGTGCCAGCAGCTTTTCCCTCGGACAGGGGGCCAAAAACATTCAGTACTTC	CASSFSLGQGAKNIQYF
TRBJ2-7	NA	NA	TRBV19	TGTGCCAGTTCTTATACACTAAGCTACGAGCAGTACTTC	CASSYTLSYEQYF
TRBJ2-3	NA	NA	TRBV27	TGTGCCAGCAGTTTATATGTCAGCTCAGGAACAGATACGCAGTATTTT	CASSLYVSSGTDTQYF
TRBJ1-1	NA	NA	TRBV4-2	TGTGCCAGCGCGTTCGCGGGGAGGACTGAAGCTTTCTTT	CASAFAGRTEAFF
TRBJ2-7	NA	NA	TRBV9	TGTGCCAGCAGCACCAACACAGGAGAGCAGTACTTC	CASSTNTGEQYF
TRBJ2-7	NA	NA	TRBV4-1	TGCGCCAGCAGCCAAGATGGACCCTACGAGCAGTACTTC	CASSQDGPYEQYF
TRBJ1-2	NA	NA	TRBV27	TGTGCCAGCAGGGGGGAGGCAAAAGCTAACTATGGCTACACCTTC	CASRGEAKANYGYTF
TRBJ1-1	NA	TRBD1	TRBV19	TGTGCCAGTACCCCTTATACAGGGGTGGGCACTGAAGCTTTCTTT	CASTPYTGVGTEAFF
TRBJ2-1	NA	NA	TRBV2	TGTGCCAGCAACTTAGGTCGAGGGGTGCATGAGCAGTTCTTC	CASNLGRGVHEQFF